This entry lists 29 T cell receptor beta chains sequenced from one sample in a study of siplizumab effects on memory and regulatory T cells. This table comes from immunoSEQ multiplex PCR, and its TCRdb copy is limited to in-frame clones, with some not included. The sample yields tens of thousands of clones, 93% seen once. Specimen: CD8+ T cells sorted from blood. The origin of the receptors is a human donor in good health.

The chain uses TRBV12-5 and TRBJ2-2; the match to TRBD1 covers 10 bases. Germline V gene data show CDR1 as LGHNT and CDR2 as FRNRAP. J gave up 6 bases and V 5 bases, and 9 bases lay outside the gene matches. This CDR3 has 16 amino acids. The CDR3 DNA is TGTGCTAGTGGTCCGCCGGGACAGGGGTATCCCGGGGAGCTGTTTTTT. It is translated as CASGPPGQGYPGELFF.

The V call is TRBV5-6, the J call TRBJ2-7; TRBD2 aligns across 8 bases. With 0 bases clipped from V and 4 bases from J, the junction kept 18 bases outside the gene matches. The CDR3 is made up of 19 amino acids. Germline loops: CDR1 SGHDT, CDR2 YYEEEE. Here the CDR3 reads CASSLANGPGLGGPYEQYF. The DNA for the CDR3 is TGTGCCAGCAGCTTGGCCAACGGACCGGGACTAGGTGGCCCTTACGAGCAGTACTTC.

This rearrangement joins TRBV10-3 to TRBJ2-7; D is unclear. V shed 0 bases and J shed 3 bases, with 12 bases lying between them. The CDR3 consists of 15 residues. Germline CDR1 reads ENHRY; CDR2 reads SYGVKD. The CDR3 here is CAISESLGQLYEQYF. The DNA of the CDR3 is TGTGCCATCAGTGAGTCGTTGGGCCAGCTCTACGAGCAGTACTTC.

This sequence joins TRBV15 and TRBJ1-5, with D tentatively TRBD1 (5 bases). The germline V and J ends were trimmed by 0 bases and 2 bases, with 8 bases remaining between them. Per the germline V gene, CDR1 is LNHNV and CDR2 is YYDKDF (reference sequence). The CDR3 totals 15 residues. CDR3 loop: CATSRDRVGNQPQHF. DNA of the CDR3: TGTGCCACCAGCAGAGACAGGGTCGGCAATCAGCCCCAGCATTTT.

The CDR3 is CASRAGQESGNTIYF. The CDR3 region has the DNA TGTGCCAGCAGGGCAGGACAGGAGTCTGGAAACACCATATATTTT. V is TRBV6-6 and J is TRBJ1-3; 7 bases fit TRBD1. Germline trimming cut 6 bases from V and 1 base from J; bases unmatched to any gene: 6. The germline V gene encodes CDR1 MNHNY and CDR2 SVGAGI (reference sequence). The CDR3 has 15 residues.

A note on this clone: One end of the junction is discordant with germline, which a read error may explain. V and J are TRBV6-5 and TRBJ2-3; 7 nucleotides agree with TRBD2. The length of the CDR3 is 12 residues. The V gene's germline CDR1 is MNHEY and CDR2 SVGAGI. The CDR3 bases are TGCGCAGCGGGGAGTTGGACAGATACGCAGTATTTT. Its protein product is CAAGSWTDTQYF.

The chain recombines TRBV19 with TRBJ2-7; TRBD2 is a possible D gene (6 bases). This CDR3 contains 15 residues. Per the germline V gene, CDR1 is LNHDA and CDR2 is SQIVND (reference sequence). The germline V and J ends were trimmed by 5 bases and 1 base, with 15 bases remaining between them. The CDR3 DNA follows: TGTGCCAGTAGTCCTGGGACTTGGGGATCCTACGAGCAGTACTTC. Translated, it gives CASSPGTWGSYEQYF.

The V call is TRBV18, the J call TRBJ1-1; D remains ambiguous. This CDR3 has 12 residues. Germline CDR1 and CDR2: KGHSH and LQKENI. Trimming cost V 8 bases and J 0 bases, with 7 bases left between them. The CDR3 reads CASVDMNTEAFF. DNA of the CDR3: TGTGCCAGCGTAGACATGAACACTGAAGCTTTCTTT. Variable domain in full (rest from reference TRBV18 and TRBJ1-1): NAGVMQNPRHLVRRRGQEARLRCSPMKGHSHVYWYRQLPEEGLKFMVYLQKENIIDESGMPKERFSAEFPKEGPSILRIQQVVRGDSAAYFCASVDMNTEAFFGQGTRLTVV.

The V gene is TRBV5-1, the J gene TRBJ2-1, with D possibly being TRBD1 (5 bases). Germline CDR1 SGHRS, CDR2 YFSETQ. The ends were cut back, 3 bases at V and 4 bases at J, with 5 bases in the middle. The CDR3 is 12 amino acids. The CDR3 bases are TGCGCCAGCAGCTGGACATACAATGAGCAGTTCTTC. It translates to CASSWTYNEQFF.

The gene calls are TRBV4-1 and TRBJ2-1; TRBD2 matches 8 bases. Germline CDR1 MGHRA, CDR2 YSYEKL. The length of the CDR3 is 15 residues. The V segment lost 7 bases and the J segment 0 bases; nucleotides outside the gene matches: 5. The DNA of the CDR3 is TGCGCCAGCACCACTAGCGGCAGCTCCTACAATGAGCAGTTCTTC. This codes for CASTTSGSSYNEQFF.

The V call is TRBV11-3, the J call TRBJ2-7; 8 nucleotides agree with TRBD2. V shed 5 bases and J 3 bases; nucleotides not matched to a gene: 12. In germline, CDR1 is SGHNT, CDR2 YENEEA. There are 16 residues in the CDR3. The DNA for the CDR3 is TGTGCCAGCAGCCCCTTTAGTAGCGGGAACTACTACGAGCAGTACTTC. This translates into CASSPFSSGNYYEQYF.

The chain uses TRBV5-4 and TRBJ2-1, with 10 bases lining up with TRBD2. Trimming at V came to 3 bases and at J to 2 bases, leaving 2 bases not matched to a gene. Germline lookup yields CDR1 SGHNT and CDR2 YYREEE (reference sequence). The CDR3 length is 15 residues. CDR3 protein: CASSSLAGTYNEQFF. CDR3 coding DNA: TGTGCCAGCAGCTCACTAGCGGGGACCTACAATGAGCAGTTCTTC.

V and J are TRBV27 and TRBJ2-7; 8 bases are shared with TRBD1. The J segment lost 1 base and the V segment lost 5 bases, leaving 10 bases of the junction unmatched. The CDR3 runs 16 residues. From germline, CDR1 is MNHEY and CDR2 SMNVEV (reference sequence). The CDR3 DNA is TGTGCCAGCAGTCCACCCGGGACAGGACGATCCTACGAGCAGTACTTC. The encoded protein is CASSPPGTGRSYEQYF.

The CDR3 reads CASSYSSRAHEQYF. The DNA of the CDR3 is TGTGCCAGCAGTTACTCGAGCAGGGCCCACGAGCAGTACTTC. This chain connects TRBV6-5 to TRBJ2-7, with TRBD1 as a possible D gene (5 bases). Trimming took off 0 bases at V and 5 bases at J, with 11 bases between the two ends. Germline loops: CDR1 MNHEY, CDR2 SVGAGI. This CDR3 is 14 amino acids long.

A single count supports this clone. DNA of the CDR3: TGTGCCAGCAGCTTGGCGATCTCTGGGGCCAACGTCCTGACTTTC. It yields the protein CASSLAISGANVLTF. The V gene is TRBV5-6, the J gene TRBJ2-6, with D uncertain. Germline assignment: CDR1 SGHDT and CDR2 YYEEEE. V was pared by 0 bases and J by 0 bases, with 4 bases between. The CDR3 extends over 15 amino acids.

The CDR3 DNA sequence: TGTGCCAGCAGCATTGGTCTGTATCAGCCCCAGCATTTT. Residues: CASSIGLYQPQHF. The V gene is TRBV9, the J gene TRBJ1-5; D is ambiguous. V lost 4 bases to trimming and J lost 5 bases, with 10 bases between them. This CDR3 has 13 residues. CDR1 is SGDLS and CDR2 is YYNGEE in the germline V gene.

CDR3 amino acids: CASSQEAYNEQFF. The CDR3 bases are TGCGCCAGCAGCCAAGAAGCGTACAATGAGCAGTTCTTC. The J gene is TRBJ2-1, the V gene TRBV4-3; D is uncertain. Trimming shortened V by 0 bases and J by 4 bases, and 4 bases separated the two germline ends. CDR1 LGHNA and CDR2 YSLEER come from the germline V gene. The CDR3 spans 13 residues.

The chain carries TRBV11-2 and TRBJ2-7; 7 positions match TRBD1. Germline values: CDR1 SGHAT, CDR2 FQNNGV. V shed 5 bases and J 5 bases; nucleotides not matched to a gene: 12. This CDR3 is built from 15 residues. The DNA of the CDR3 is TGTGCCAGCAGCCCCCTGGCAGGGGGATACAACGAGCAGTACTTC. Protein: CASSPLAGGYNEQYF.

J is TRBJ2-5 and V is TRBV5-8, with TRBD2 as a possible D gene (5 bases). Between the trimmed V and J ends, which lost 4 bases and 4 bases, there was a span of 5 bases. This CDR3 has 11 residues. Germline CDR1 and CDR2: SGHTS and YDEGEE. CDR3 in amino acids: CASSSGETQYF. CDR3 DNA sequence: TGTGCCAGCAGCAGCGGAGAGACCCAGTACTTC.

The J gene is TRBJ2-1, the V gene TRBV5-4; TRBD2 might be the D (6 bases). Trimming stripped 4 bases from V and 7 bases from J, with 18 bases between. The CDR3 is 15 residues long. CDR1 SGHNT and CDR2 YYREEE come from the germline V gene (reference sequence). CDR3: CASSLGSLALNEQFF. The CDR3 DNA sequence: TGTGCCAGCAGCCTGGGGTCTCTAGCGTTGAATGAGCAGTTCTTC.

The rearrangement uses TRBV6-5 and TRBJ1-1; D remains ambiguous. V was pared by 6 bases and J by 3 bases, with 8 bases between. The CDR3 is made up of 12 amino acids. The germline V gene has CDR1 MNHEY and CDR2 SVGAGI. The CDR3: CASSPGYTEAFF. Here the CDR3 DNA reads TGTGCCAGCAGCCCGGGGTACACTGAAGCTTTCTTT.

Comments on this clone: The DNA is omitted, as the CDR3 cannot be located on it reliably, and the CDR3 follows TCRdb's listing. The CDR3 region is CASSSSPGGPYNEQFF. The V and J genes are TRBV27 and TRBJ2-1; the tabulated D call, TRBD2, remains unverified against the DNA. The CDR3 extends over 16 residues, inclusive of both ends. Germline lookup yields CDR1 MNHEY and CDR2 SMNVEV (reference sequence).

V gene TRBV6-4 combines with J gene TRBJ2-3; 11 bases are shared with TRBD2. Per germline, CDR1 MRHNA and CDR2 SNTAGT. V lost 2 bases, J lost 5 bases, and 6 bases stayed unmatched. This CDR3 region has 16 residues. The CDR3 coding sequence is TGTGCCAGCAGTGACGTAGCGGGAGGGGTCGGAGATACGCAGTATTTT. This translates into CASSDVAGGVGDTQYF.

This clone appeared a few times. The junction differs from germline at one of its ends, possibly a read error. The chain is built from TRBV19 and TRBJ1-1; 10 bases align to TRBD1. CDR1 and CDR2 (germline): LNHDA, SQIVND (reference sequence). The CDR3 covers 16 residues. The CDR3 sequence is CASTILGQGRNTEAFF. CDR3 bases: TGTGCCAGTACTATACTGGGACAGGGGCGAAACACTGAAGCTTTCTTT.

The V call is TRBV7-2, the J call TRBJ1-1, with 7 bases that match TRBD1. This CDR3 spans 15 amino acids. The junction had 10 bases not matched to a gene; V was cut back by 5 bases and J by 4 bases. The germline CDR1 and CDR2 sequences are SGHTA and FQGNSA. The CDR3 loop is CASSLHRGGGTEAFF. CDR3 bases: TGTGCCAGCAGCCTGCACAGGGGAGGGGGCACTGAAGCTTTCTTT. Full variable domain (missing parts from reference TRBV7-2 and TRBJ1-1): GAGVSQSPSNKVTEKGKDVELRCDPISGHTALYWYRQSLGQGLEFLIYFQGNSAPDKSGLPSDRFSAERTGGSVSTLTIQRTQQEDSAVYLCASSLHRGGGTEAFFGQGTRLTVV.

The genes are TRBV7-2 and TRBJ2-2; 7 positions match TRBD2. The ends lost 5 bases at V and 3 bases at J; junction bases unmatched: 12. The CDR3 is 17 residues long. Germline CDR1 reads SGHTA; CDR2 reads FQGNSA. The CDR3: CASSHLGGSRHTGELFF. CDR3 DNA: TGTGCCAGCAGCCACCTGGGGGGGAGTCGGCACACCGGGGAGCTGTTTTTT. Looking up the rest from reference TRBV7-2 and TRBJ2-2 gives the full variable domain: GAGVSQSPSNKVTEKGKDVELRCDPISGHTALYWYRQSLGQGLEFLIYFQGNSAPDKSGLPSDRFSAERTGGSVSTLTIQRTQQEDSAVYLCASSHLGGSRHTGELFFGEGSRLTVL.

The chain employs TRBV27 and TRBJ2-1; D is undetermined. The germline V gene encodes CDR1 MNHEY and CDR2 SMNVEV (reference sequence). Trimming cost V 0 bases and J 4 bases, with 7 bases left between them. The CDR3 length is 14 residues. The CDR3 is CASSLSGTYNEQFF. CDR3 bases: TGTGCCAGCAGTTTATCGGGCACTTACAATGAGCAGTTCTTC.

The chain employs TRBV5-6 and TRBJ1-4, with D tentatively TRBD1 (6 bases). There are 14 residues in the CDR3. Germline V gene sequence: CDR1 SGHDT, CDR2 YYEEEE. Trimming removed 0 bases at V and 8 bases at J, with 11 bases between. CDR3 protein: CASSLGQAVEKLFF. The DNA of the CDR3 is TGTGCCAGCAGCTTGGGACAGGCAGTGGAAAAACTGTTTTTT.

This clone was counted a single time. The chain couples TRBV28 to TRBJ2-1; TRBD2 agrees at 13 bases. Germline V gives CDR1 MDHEN, CDR2 SYDVKM. This CDR3 is 15 amino acids long. The V and J ends lost 6 bases and 9 bases, in that order; junction bases with no gene match: 8. CDR3 sequence reads: CASSPTSGGPGEQFF. The DNA of the CDR3 is TGTGCCAGCAGCCCGACTAGCGGGGGGCCGGGTGAGCAGTTCTTC.